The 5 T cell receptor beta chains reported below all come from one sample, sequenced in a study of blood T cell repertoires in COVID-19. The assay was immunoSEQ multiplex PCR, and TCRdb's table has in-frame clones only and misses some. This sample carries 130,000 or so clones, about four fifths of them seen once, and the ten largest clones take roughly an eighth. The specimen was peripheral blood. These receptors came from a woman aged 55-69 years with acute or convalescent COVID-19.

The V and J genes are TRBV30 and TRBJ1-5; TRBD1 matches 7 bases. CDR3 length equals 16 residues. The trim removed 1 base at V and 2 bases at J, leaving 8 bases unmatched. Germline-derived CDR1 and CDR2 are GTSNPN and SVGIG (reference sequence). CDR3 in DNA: TGTGCCTGGAGTGCTCTCGCCGGGACAGGCAATCAGCCCCAGCATTTT. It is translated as CAWSALAGTGNQPQHF.

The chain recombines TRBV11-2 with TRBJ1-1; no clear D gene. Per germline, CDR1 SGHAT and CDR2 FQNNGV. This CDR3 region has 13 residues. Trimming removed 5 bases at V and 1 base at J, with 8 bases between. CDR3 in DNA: TGTGCCAGCAGCCCTACGAGGAACACTGAAGCTTTCTTT. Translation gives CASSPTRNTEAFF.

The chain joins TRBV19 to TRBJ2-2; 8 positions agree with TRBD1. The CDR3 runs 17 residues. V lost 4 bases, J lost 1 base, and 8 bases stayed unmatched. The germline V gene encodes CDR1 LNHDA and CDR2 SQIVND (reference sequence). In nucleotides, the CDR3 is TGTGCCAGTAGTAGGGTCCGCGGGACAGGGAACACCGGGGAGCTGTTTTTT. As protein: CASSRVRGTGNTGELFF. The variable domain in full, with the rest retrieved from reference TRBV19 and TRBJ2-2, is DGGITQSPKYLFRKEGQNVTLSCEQNLNHDAMYWYRQDPGQGLRLIYYSQIVNDFQKGDIAEGYSVSREKKESFPLTVTSAQKNPTAFYLCASSRVRGTGNTGELFFGEGSRLTVL.

In DNA form, the CDR3 reads TGTGCCAGTACAACAGGGGGCAGTACACCCCTCCACTTT. Translating it yields CASTTGGSTPLHF. The J gene is TRBJ1-6, the V gene TRBV19; 9 nucleotides align to TRBD1. There are 13 residues in the CDR3. The germline V gene encodes CDR1 LNHDA and CDR2 SQIVND (reference sequence). J lost 11 bases, V lost 7 bases, and 6 bases had no gene match.

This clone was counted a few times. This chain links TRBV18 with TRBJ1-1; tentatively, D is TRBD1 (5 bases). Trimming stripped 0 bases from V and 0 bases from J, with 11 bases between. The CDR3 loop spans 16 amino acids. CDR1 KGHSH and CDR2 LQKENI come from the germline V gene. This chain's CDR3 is CASSPPLGGLNTEAFF. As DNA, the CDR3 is TGTGCCAGCTCACCACCTCTCGGGGGATTGAACACTGAAGCTTTCTTT.